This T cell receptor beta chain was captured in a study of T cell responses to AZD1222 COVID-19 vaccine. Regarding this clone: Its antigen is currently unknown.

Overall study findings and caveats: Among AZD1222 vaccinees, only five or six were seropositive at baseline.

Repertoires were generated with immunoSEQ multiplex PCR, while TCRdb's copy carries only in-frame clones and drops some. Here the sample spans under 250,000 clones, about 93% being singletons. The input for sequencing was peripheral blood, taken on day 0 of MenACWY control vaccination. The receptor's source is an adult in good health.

Written as DNA, the CDR3 is TGTGCCAGCTCACCAGATAGAGGGATCCAGGAAAAACTGTTTTTT. As protein: CASSPDRGIQEKLFF. The chain has TRBV18 and TRBJ1-4; no clear D. Trimming cost V 2 bases and J 8 bases, with 15 bases left between them. CDR1 and CDR2 (germline): KGHSH, LQKENI. This CDR3 is built from 15 residues.